These T cell receptor beta chains were read from a single sample in a study of T cell repertoires in cytomegalovirus infection. The antigens for these receptors are not known. TCRdb reanalysed the reads using MiXCR and keeps one entry per CDR3 protein. The sample lists 550,000 to 850,000 distinct CDR3 sequences; around a third were seen once. Sequenced here: cultured PBMCs, sampled from culture after CMV antigen stimulation. The receptors come from a human donor in good health (CMV status not recorded). Some clones in this sample may be carry-over from other donors' samples. CDR3s include the opening cysteine and the closing phenylalanine or tryptophan. The order of the fields is CDR3 protein, CDR3 DNA, J gene, CDR3 length, V gene, clone size, D gene. A D gene is named only where the DNA matches it firmly. Only part of the rows carry a size: once, few, many, or a class if the clone is expanded.

CASSYLGADEQYF,TGTGCCAGCAGTTACTTAGGCGCCGACGAGCAGTACTTC,TRBJ2-7,13,TRBV6-6,few,-
CASSLVASGIQYF,TGTGCCAGCAGCTTAGTAGCTAGCGGCATTCAGTACTTC,TRBJ2-4,13,TRBV7-9,once,TRBD2
CASGLRVSYNEQFF,TGTGCTAGTGGTTTGCGAGTCTCCTACAATGAGCAGTTCTTC,TRBJ2-1,14,TRBV12-5,-,-
CASSYRQGPSYEQYF,TGTGCCAGCAGTTACCGGCAGGGACCCTCCTACGAGCAGTACTTC,TRBJ2-7,15,TRBV6-2/TRBV6-3,-,-
CASSEGLAGNTDTQYF,TGTGCCAGCAGTGAGGGACTAGCGGGGAACACAGATACGCAGTATTTT,TRBJ2-3,16,TRBV12-3/TRBV12-4,-,TRBD2
CASSSRRAQRETQYF,TGTGCCAGCAGCTCCCGCCGGGCCCAGAGGGAGACCCAGTACTTC,TRBJ2-5,15,TRBV7-2,few,-
CAITQNGLTDTQYF,TGTGCCATCACTCAAAACGGATTAACAGATACGCAGTATTTT,TRBJ2-3,14,TRBV10-3,-,-
CASSVLVGGPIEQFF,TGTGCCAGCAGTGTCTTAGTGGGGGGGCCCATTGAGCAGTTCTTC,TRBJ2-1,15,TRBV7-2,many,-
CASSISSAWTYEQYF,TGTGCCAGTAGTATTTCAAGCGCATGGACCTACGAGCAGTACTTC,TRBJ2-7,15,TRBV19,few,-
CASGRTGSYEQYF,TGTGCCAGCGGAAGGACAGGCTCCTACGAGCAGTACTTC,TRBJ2-7,13,TRBV7-9,many,TRBD1
CASSLGAGEGLEQYF,TGTGCCAGCAGCTTAGGCGCAGGGGAGGGTCTAGAGCAGTACTTC,TRBJ2-7,15,TRBV7-6,many,-
CASSRFPSGELFF,TGTGCCAGCAGCCGATTTCCTTCAGGGGAGCTGTTTTTT,TRBJ2-2,13,TRBV7-2,many,-
CSARVGETDTQYF,TGCAGTGCTAGAGTTGGCGAGACAGATACGCAGTATTTT,TRBJ2-3,13,TRBV20-1,few,-
CASSPTGSNQPQHF,TGTGCCAGCAGCCCCACAGGGTCAAATCAGCCCCAGCATTTT,TRBJ1-5,14,TRBV7-2,many,-
CARILFGHF,TGTGCCAGGATCCTTTTTGGGCATTTT,TRBJ1-5,9,TRBV11-3,-,-
CASSEDRGLHNEQFF,TGTGCCAGCAGTGAAGACAGGGGGCTTCACAATGAGCAGTTCTTC,TRBJ2-1,15,TRBV2,-,TRBD1
CASSSRTGGIEKLFF,TGTGCCAGCAGCAGCCGGACAGGGGGAATTGAAAAACTGTTTTTT,TRBJ1-4,15,TRBV5-4,-,TRBD1
CASSISVGRYNEQFF,TGTGCCAGTAGTATCTCCGTGGGGCGTTACAATGAGCAGTTCTTC,TRBJ2-1,15,TRBV19,-,-
CASSRSAGLNEQYF,TGTGCCAGTAGTAGGTCGGCAGGGCTTAACGAGCAGTACTTC,TRBJ2-7,14,TRBV19,few,-
CASRRQGAFETQYF,TGTGCCAGCAGAAGACAGGGGGCATTTGAGACCCAGTACTTC,TRBJ2-5,14,TRBV6-1,few,TRBD1
CASSPNSGGFYEQYF,TGTGCCAGCAGCCCAAACTCCGGGGGGTTCTACGAGCAGTACTTC,TRBJ2-7,15,TRBV7-6,few,TRBD2
CASSARQGRRYGYTF,TGTGCCAGTAGTGCGCGACAGGGAAGACGCTATGGCTACACCTTC,TRBJ1-2,15,TRBV19,-,TRBD1
CASSSPKETQYF,TGTGCCAGCAGTTCCCCGAAAGAGACCCAGTACTTC,TRBJ2-5,12,TRBV12-3/TRBV12-4,few,-
CASSPHSLGPYEQYF,TGTGCCAGCAGCCCCCATTCACTAGGGCCCTACGAGCAGTACTTC,TRBJ2-7,15,TRBV7-8,few,-